This TCR beta chain was recorded in a study of Ad26.COV2.S vaccination and SARS-CoV-2 variants. Study as a whole: Recipients of Ad26.COV2.S got it intramuscularly, once or twice 56 days apart. Study-wide results and limits: Total T cell responses were possibly underestimated by TCR breadth and depth analyses.

TCRdb keeps only in-frame clones here, not all; method: immunoSEQ multiplex PCR. The sample includes about 350,000 clones, 80% to 90% seen only once; the top ten take around 3%. The treatment: 15 to 20 received Ad26.COV2.S at low or high dose, single or two shots; about 5 received placebo; per-sample allocation not given. At day 63 after the first vaccine or placebo injection, samples were drawn. Comment on this clone: The antigen remains unidentified.

The source material was peripheral blood, sampled in a trial of Ad26.COV2.S vaccine versus placebo. The clonotype was recovered from a person aged 18 to 59 who received the Ad26.COV2.S COVID-19 vaccine or a placebo.

CDR3 DNA: TGTGCCAGCAGCCAACGGGCGAGGGGGCGGGAACATGGCTACACCTTC. This encodes CASSQRARGREHGYTF. The rearrangement links TRBV7-9 to TRBJ1-2, with 7 bases matching TRBD1. Germline-derived CDR1 and CDR2 are SEHNR and FQNEAQ (reference sequence). Losses at the gene ends were 5 bases for V and 6 bases for J; bases not matched to a gene: 15. The length of the CDR3 is 16 residues.